This T cell receptor beta chain came from a study of blood T cell repertoires in COVID-19 (dated by TCRdb to the early 2020s). Describing the broader study: Samples covering the acute and convalescent phases of COVID-19 were provided by collaborators in the United States, Italy and Spain. The material from the prospective study consisted of cDNA or gDNA derived from T cells, B-cell-depleted T cells, or PBMCs. A freely available public database, intended as a resource for researchers studying the immune response to SARS-CoV-2, is where the repertoires were released. HLA class I and class II types, where available, came from metadata supplied by the sample provider rather than from assay-based typing. Samples came from the ongoing ImmuneRACE study (first 160 participants) plus 1,254 subjects from 6 global collaborators. The dataset comprised deeply sampled blood TCRbeta repertoires from subjects exposed to, actively infected with, or recovered from COVID-19. Sample metadata almost always included a de-identified subject ID, COVID-19 status, age in years and sex.

On this clone itself: The target of this receptor is not known. Base qualities are not provided; no much larger clone lies one nucleotide away.

Here is what the overall study found, with its caveats: How much clinical and demographic metadata was included differed by source and by participant, and the metadata was provided uncurated.

Spanning cysteine to phenylalanine, the CDR3 consists of 16 amino acids. The only DNA kept is the CDR3, 48 bases in frame from the first base. The junction shows trimming of 2 bases on V and 5 bases on J, and the gene matches do not reach 8 bases of it. In the germline V gene, CDR1 corresponds to SNHLY and CDR2 to FYNNEI. The immunoSEQ Assay, a bias-controlled multiplex PCR, was used to amplify TCRbeta CDR3 regions from genomic DNA. As for how the authors treated the data: The number of nucleated cells in each sample was estimated from the amplification of reference gene primers within the assay. Sequence reads were collapsed and filtered to measure the absolute abundance of every unique TCRbeta CDR3 rearrangement. For each sample, productive Simpson clonality was calculated by taking the square root of Simpson's diversity index across productive rearrangements. The table was pulled from immuneACCESS by TCRdb, which kept in-frame rearrangements only. Such tables lose some clones; where checked, under half of the loss comes from unresolved V genes, and the rest has no known cause. For V, J and clone size, that table is used; D and trimming come from the DNA. In all, the sample holds more than 250,000 clones, and over 75% of those were seen once. The ten largest account for 2.2% of the sample.

Participants in the prospective study were enrolled through a virtual design, were aged roughly 18 to 90 years, and lived in approximately 24 United States geographic areas. In the prospective study, cohorts were assigned on the basis of participant-reported clinical history obtained from a screening survey and a study questionnaire. ImmuneRACE Cohort 3 recovered participants were defined by two consecutive negative NP/OP PCR tests, healthcare professional clearance, or symptom resolution. In the prospective study, mobile phlebotomists collected whole blood, serum and a nasopharyngeal or oropharyngeal swab from each participant. Over an approximately 2-month period, participants in the prospective study had the option of providing additional blood draws and questionnaires. Before DNA extraction, prospective study blood samples were shipped either frozen or at room temperature.

The material sequenced was PBMCs or T cells enriched from blood (not recorded which). This TCR derives from a man between 25 and 39 years old who had recovered from COVID-19. The V and J genes are TRBV2 and TRBJ2-7, and TRBD1 matches 11 of the central bases. The CDR3 region: CASSEWTGGVSNEQYF. The sequenced DNA: TGTGCCAGCAGTGAATGGACAGGGGGCGTCAGCAACGAGCAGTACTTC.